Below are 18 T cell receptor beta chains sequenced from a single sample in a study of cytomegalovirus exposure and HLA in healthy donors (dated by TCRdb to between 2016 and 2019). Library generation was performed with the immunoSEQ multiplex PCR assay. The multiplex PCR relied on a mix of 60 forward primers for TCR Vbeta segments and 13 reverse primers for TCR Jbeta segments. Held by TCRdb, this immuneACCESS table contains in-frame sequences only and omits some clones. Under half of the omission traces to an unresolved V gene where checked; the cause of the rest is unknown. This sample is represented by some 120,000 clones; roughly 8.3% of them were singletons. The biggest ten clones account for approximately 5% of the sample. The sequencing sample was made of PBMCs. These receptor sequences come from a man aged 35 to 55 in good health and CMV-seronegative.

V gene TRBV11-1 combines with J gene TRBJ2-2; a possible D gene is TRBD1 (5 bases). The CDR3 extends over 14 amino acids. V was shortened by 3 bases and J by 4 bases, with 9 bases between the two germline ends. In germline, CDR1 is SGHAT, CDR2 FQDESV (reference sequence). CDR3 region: CASSFRGTTGELFF. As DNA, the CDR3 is TGTGCCAGCAGCTTTAGGGGTACCACCGGGGAGCTGTTTTTT.

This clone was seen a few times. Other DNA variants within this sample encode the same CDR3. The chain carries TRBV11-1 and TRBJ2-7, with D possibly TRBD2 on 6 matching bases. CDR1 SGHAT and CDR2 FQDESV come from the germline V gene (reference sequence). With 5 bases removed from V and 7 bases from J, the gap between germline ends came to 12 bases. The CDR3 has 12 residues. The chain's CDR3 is CASSPVGGEQYF. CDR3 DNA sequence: TGTGCCAGCAGCCCCGTGGGGGGTGAGCAGTACTTC.

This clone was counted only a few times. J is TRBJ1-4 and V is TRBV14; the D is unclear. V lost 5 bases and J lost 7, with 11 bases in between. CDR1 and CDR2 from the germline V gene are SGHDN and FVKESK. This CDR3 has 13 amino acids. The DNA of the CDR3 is TGTGCCAGCAGCTCCCCCGCGGGTGAAAAACTGTTTTTT. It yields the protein CASSSPAGEKLFF.

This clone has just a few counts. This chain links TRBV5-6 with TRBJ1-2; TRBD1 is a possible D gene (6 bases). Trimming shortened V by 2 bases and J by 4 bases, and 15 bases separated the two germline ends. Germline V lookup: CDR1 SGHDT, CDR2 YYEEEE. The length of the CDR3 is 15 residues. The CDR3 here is CASSFPGGRPYGYTF. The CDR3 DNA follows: TGTGCCAGCAGCTTCCCCGGGGGGCGACCCTATGGCTACACCTTC. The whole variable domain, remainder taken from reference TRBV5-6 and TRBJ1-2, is DAGVTQSPTHLIKTRGQQVTLRCSPKSGHDTVSWYQQALGQGPQFIFQYYEEEERQRGNFPDRFSGHQFPNYSSELNVNALLLGDSALYLCASSFPGGRPYGYTFGSGTRLTVV.

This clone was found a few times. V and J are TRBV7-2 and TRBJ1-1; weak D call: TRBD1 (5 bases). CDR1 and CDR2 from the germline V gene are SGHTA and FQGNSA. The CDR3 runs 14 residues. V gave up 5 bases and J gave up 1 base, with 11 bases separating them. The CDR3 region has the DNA TGTGCCAGCAGCCGAGCGGGGGGGAACACTGAAGCTTTCTTT. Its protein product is CASSRAGGNTEAFF.

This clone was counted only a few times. In DNA, the CDR3 is TGTGCCAGCAGTGAACGGGACTACGAGCAGTACTTC. This sequence encodes CASSERDYEQYF. The genes are TRBV2 and TRBJ2-7; the D gene is possibly TRBD2 (5 bases). Germline V lookup: CDR1 SNHLY, CDR2 FYNNEI. Trimming stripped 2 bases from V and 3 bases from J, with 5 bases between. The CDR3 covers 12 residues.

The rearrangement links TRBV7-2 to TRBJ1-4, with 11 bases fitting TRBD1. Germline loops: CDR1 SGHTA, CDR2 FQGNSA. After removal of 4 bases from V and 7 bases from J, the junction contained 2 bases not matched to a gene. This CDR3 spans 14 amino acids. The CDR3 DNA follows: TGTGCCAGCAGCTGGGGGACAGGGGGTGAAAAACTGTTTTTT. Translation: CASSWGTGGEKLFF.

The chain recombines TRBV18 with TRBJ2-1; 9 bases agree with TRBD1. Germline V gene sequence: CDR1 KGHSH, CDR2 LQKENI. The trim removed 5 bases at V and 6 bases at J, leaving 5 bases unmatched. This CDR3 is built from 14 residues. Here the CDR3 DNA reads TGTGCCAGCTCAGAAGGACAGGGGTTCAATGAGCAGTTCTTC. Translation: CASSEGQGFNEQFF.

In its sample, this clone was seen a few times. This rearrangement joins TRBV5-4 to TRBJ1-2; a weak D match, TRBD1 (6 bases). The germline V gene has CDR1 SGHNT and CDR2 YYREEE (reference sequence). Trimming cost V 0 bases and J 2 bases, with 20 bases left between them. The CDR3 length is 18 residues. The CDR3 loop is CASSLGGGGQEINYGYTF. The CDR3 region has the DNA TGTGCCAGCAGCTTGGGCGGCGGGGGACAAGAGATCAACTATGGCTACACCTTC.

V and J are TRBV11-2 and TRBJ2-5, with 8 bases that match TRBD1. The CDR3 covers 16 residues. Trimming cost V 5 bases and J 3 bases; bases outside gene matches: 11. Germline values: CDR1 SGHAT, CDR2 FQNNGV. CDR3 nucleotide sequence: TGTGCCAGCAGCCCCAGAAGGGACAGGATGAAAGAGACCCAGTACTTC. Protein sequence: CASSPRRDRMKETQYF.

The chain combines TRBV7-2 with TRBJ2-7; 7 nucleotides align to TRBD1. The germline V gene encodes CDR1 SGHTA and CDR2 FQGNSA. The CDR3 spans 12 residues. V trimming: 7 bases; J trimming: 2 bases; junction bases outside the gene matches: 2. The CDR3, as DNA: TGTGCCAGCAACCAGGGGGCCTACGAGCAGTACTTC. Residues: CASNQGAYEQYF.

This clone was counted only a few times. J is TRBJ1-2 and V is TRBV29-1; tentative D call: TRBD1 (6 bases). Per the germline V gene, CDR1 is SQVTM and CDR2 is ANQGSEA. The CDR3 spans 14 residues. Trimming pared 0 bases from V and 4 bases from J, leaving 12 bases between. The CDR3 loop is CSVEERGGIYGYTF. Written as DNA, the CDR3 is TGCAGCGTTGAAGAAAGGGGGGGAATCTATGGCTACACCTTC.

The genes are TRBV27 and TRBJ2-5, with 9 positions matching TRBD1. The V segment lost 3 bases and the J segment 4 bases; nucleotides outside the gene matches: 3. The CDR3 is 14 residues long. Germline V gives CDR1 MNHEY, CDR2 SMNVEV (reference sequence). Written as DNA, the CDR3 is TGTGCCAGCAGTTTCTTGACAGGGGGAGAGACCCAGTACTTC. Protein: CASSFLTGGETQYF.

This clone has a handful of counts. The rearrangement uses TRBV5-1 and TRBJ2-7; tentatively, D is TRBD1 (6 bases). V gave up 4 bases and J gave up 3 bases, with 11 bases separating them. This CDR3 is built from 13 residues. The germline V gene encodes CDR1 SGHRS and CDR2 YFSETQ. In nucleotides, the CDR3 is TGCGCCAGCAGCACAGGGTCCATCTACGAGCAGTACTTC. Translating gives CASSTGSIYEQYF.

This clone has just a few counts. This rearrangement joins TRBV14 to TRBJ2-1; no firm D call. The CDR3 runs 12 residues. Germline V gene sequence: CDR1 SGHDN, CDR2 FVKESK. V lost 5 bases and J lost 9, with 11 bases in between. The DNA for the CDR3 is TGTGCCAGCAGCTCCGTTTTCAGTGAGCAGTTCTTC. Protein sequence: CASSSVFSEQFF.

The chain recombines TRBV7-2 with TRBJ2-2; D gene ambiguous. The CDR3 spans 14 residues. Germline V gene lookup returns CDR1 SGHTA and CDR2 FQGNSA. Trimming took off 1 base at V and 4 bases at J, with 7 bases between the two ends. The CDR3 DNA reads TGTGCCAGCAGCTTAGAAGCGTTCACCGGGGAGCTGTTTTTT. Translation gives CASSLEAFTGELFF.

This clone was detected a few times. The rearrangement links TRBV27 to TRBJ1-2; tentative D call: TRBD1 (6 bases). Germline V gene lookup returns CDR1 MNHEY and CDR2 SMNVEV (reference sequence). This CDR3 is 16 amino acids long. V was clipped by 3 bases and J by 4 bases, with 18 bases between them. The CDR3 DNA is TGTGCCAGCAGTTTGAGTAACAGGGCTACCGGCTATGGCTACACCTTC. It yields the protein CASSLSNRATGYGYTF.

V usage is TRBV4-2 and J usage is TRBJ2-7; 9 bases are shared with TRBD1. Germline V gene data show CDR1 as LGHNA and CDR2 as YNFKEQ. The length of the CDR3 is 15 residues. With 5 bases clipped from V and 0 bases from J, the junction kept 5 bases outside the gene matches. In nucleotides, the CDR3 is TGTGCCAGCAGCGGACAGGGGACAAGCTCCTACGAGCAGTACTTC. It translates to CASSGQGTSSYEQYF.